The TCR beta chain under discussion was sequenced for a study of Ad26.COV2.S vaccination and SARS-CoV-2 variants. Study-wide context: In the study, Ad26.COV2.S was injected intramuscularly once, or twice 56 days apart. The study's findings and limits: Reportedly, after vaccination the spike-specific CD8+ and CD4+ T cell responses displayed substantial breadth. Non-spike TCR breadth showed similarity between vaccine and placebo recipients.

Regarding treatment: 19 received Ad26.COV2.S at low or high dose, single or two shots; roughly five received placebo; per-sample allocation not given. Day 63 following the first vaccine or placebo injection was when the samples were taken. An adult donor aged 18-55 years was enrolled in Boston. TCRdb's copy holds only in-frame clones and misses some; the assay was immunoSEQ multiplex PCR. The sample contains around 450,000 clones, roughly 87% of which appear only once. The CDR3 length is 13 residues. Germline V gene data show CDR1 as ENHRY and CDR2 as SYGVKD. The ends were cut back, 6 bases at V and 8 bases at J, with 14 bases in the middle. On this clone: Its antigen is undetermined.

Sequencing used peripheral blood, obtained in a trial of Ad26.COV2.S vaccine versus placebo. The origin of this receptor is a person aged 18-60 years who received the Ad26.COV2.S COVID-19 vaccine or a placebo. The chain employs TRBV10-3 and TRBJ1-5; D not certain. The CDR3, as DNA: TGTGCCATCAGCGCGGGTCATGAAGAGCCCCAGCATTTT. Translated: CAISAGHEEPQHF.